This entry describes one TCR beta chain. No cognate antigen has been identified for it. Qualities for individual bases were not recorded, and no much larger clone is one base off. The data derive from a study of siplizumab effects on memory and regulatory T cells (dated by TCRdb to between 2018 and 2021). Regarding the study in general: The study looked at the effect of siplizumab, an anti-CD2 antibody, on alloreactive T-cell subsets in allogeneic mixed lymphocyte reactions made from human PBMCs. Overall study results and their limits: The cumulative frequency of alloreactive sequences traceable to unstimulated CD4+ memory T cells was significantly reduced by siplizumab. No functional confirmation was obtained for the suppressive function of proliferating Tregs from siplizumab cultures. For roughly 75-97% of proliferating CD4+ or CD8+ clones, no naive or memory phenotype could be assigned. Unstimulated naive T cells appeared to be more diverse than memory T cells, and naive cells seemed to make a substantial contribution to the alloresponse. Among mappable alloreactive CD4+ clones, the Treg-derived fraction averaged around 69% with siplizumab versus 25% to 30% in control reactions. Because sequences at frequencies below about 10^-5 were poorly captured, only a minor fraction of alloreactive clones could be mapped back to unstimulated subsets.

The library was produced with the immunoSEQ multiplex PCR assay. Approximately 10^5 TCR templates per sample were assayed by the deep sequencing platform. Genomic DNA extracted from sorted T cells was the material used for TCRbeta CDR3 sequencing. Turning to the authors' computational methods: Clonal analysis of TCRbeta CDR3 data was done in the R programming language. Comparing unstimulated samples against CFSE-low samples taken after the reaction was how alloreactive CD4+ and CD8+ clones were defined. By matching sequences to the repertoires of sorted unstimulated Treg and non-Treg cells, each alloreactive CD4+ clone was assigned a regulatory or non-regulatory origin. TCRdb provides this immuneACCESS table in a form limited to in-frame rearrangements. Some clones are lacking; in checked studies, under half of them reflect an unresolved V gene, and why the rest are absent is not known. The V and J calls and clone size are taken from that table; D and trimming were inferred from the DNA. The sample profile shows around 100,000 clones; 94% of them were found once. The ten largest clones represent 0.3% of the sample.

Sorted unstimulated T cells, along with proliferating T cells recovered from mixed lymphocyte reactions, underwent TCRbeta CDR3 sequencing. Fresh whole blood from about 10 HLA-typed healthy donors served as the source for isolating PBMCs. Unstimulated CD4+ non-regulatory T cells were FACS-sorted to map the origin of alloreactive clones. The CDR3 sequence holds 14 residues, the cysteine and phenylalanine included. The kept DNA is CDR3 alone, 42 bases in frame from the first base. Based on the germline V gene (reference sequence), the CDR1 and CDR2 sequences are LNHDA and SQIVND. V loses 4 bases of germline sequence and J loses 3 bases, and the interval between the two ends is 10 bases.

The chain is assembled from TRBV19 and TRBJ2-1, and TRBD2 may be the D gene, going by 6 matching bases. The sample was non-Treg CD4+ T cells sorted from blood. What the cell subset or site label conveys for this sample: FACS-sorted unstimulated CD4+ non-regulatory T cells. The clonotype originates from a human donor in good health. The nucleotides are TGTGCCAGTAGTACGGGGGAGGACTACAATGAGCAGTTCTTC. The encoded protein is CASSTGEDYNEQFF.